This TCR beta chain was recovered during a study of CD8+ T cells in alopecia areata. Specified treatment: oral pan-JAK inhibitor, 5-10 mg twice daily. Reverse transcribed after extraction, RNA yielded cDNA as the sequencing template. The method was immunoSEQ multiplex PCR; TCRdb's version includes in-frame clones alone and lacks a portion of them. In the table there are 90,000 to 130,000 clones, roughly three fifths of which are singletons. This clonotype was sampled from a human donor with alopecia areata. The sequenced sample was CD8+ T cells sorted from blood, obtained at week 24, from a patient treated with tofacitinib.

The CDR3 protein is CASSLEGQPQHF. DNA for the CDR3: TGTGCCAGCAGCCTGGAGGGCCAGCCCCAGCATTTT. The gene calls are TRBV13 and TRBJ1-5; D gene unclear. Trimming pared 5 bases from V and 7 bases from J, leaving 9 bases between. The V gene's germline CDR1 is PRHDT and CDR2 FYEKMQ (reference sequence). This CDR3 is 12 amino acids long.